A selection of T cell receptor beta chains follows, all from one sample in a study of Ad26.COV2.S vaccination and SARS-CoV-2 variants. Repertoires were generated with immunoSEQ multiplex PCR, while TCRdb's copy carries only in-frame clones and drops some. The repertoire holds about 480,000 clones, with approximately 88% as singletons. The material was peripheral blood, obtained in a trial of Ad26.COV2.S vaccine versus placebo. The receptors originated from a person between 18 and 59 years old who received the Ad26.COV2.S COVID-19 vaccine or a placebo. The CDR3 runs from the conserved cysteine through the conserved F or W. D genes are given only for firm matches. The size of a clone is reported for some rows only, either as once, few or many, or as a class for expanded clones.

clone_size d_call j_call v_call cdr3_nt cdr3_aa
- - TRBJ2-1 TRBV7-2 TGTGCCAGCAGTGACCCCCGCGGGGCGGGCAACTCCTACAATGAGCAGTTCTTC CASSDPRGAGNSYNEQFF
- TRBD2 TRBJ2-1 TRBV7-8 TGTGCCAGCAGCGGTACCACTAGCGGGAGTTTTGGGTCCTACAATGAGCAGTTCTTC CASSGTTSGSFGSYNEQFF
- - TRBJ2-1 TRBV6-1 TGTGCCAGCAGTGAAGCTAGCGGCTCCTACAATGAGCAGTTCTTC CASSEASGSYNEQFF
- - TRBJ1-2 TRBV4-1 TGCGCCAGCAGCCAAATCGTCTGGGGGTCCAAAGGCTACACCTTC CASSQIVWGSKGYTF
- - TRBJ1-4 TRBV30 TGTGCCTGGAGTTTAAGGGAAAAACTGTTTTTT CAWSLREKLFF
- - TRBJ1-4 TRBV27 TGTGCCAGCAGACCAAGACAGGCAGAAAAACTGTTTTTT CASRPRQAEKLFF
few - TRBJ1-1 TRBV29-1 - CSVDFGQGASSFF
- - TRBJ2-3 TRBV6-5 TGTGCCAGCAGAGTGACAGCAGACACAGATACGCAGTATTTT CASRVTADTDTQYF
once TRBD1 TRBJ2-1 TRBV3-1/TRBV3-2 TGTGCCAGCAGCCAAGCCGGGACAGGGGGTGCGTATGAGCAGTTCTTC CASSQAGTGGAYEQFF
- - TRBJ1-3 TRBV15 TGTGCCACCAGCAGCAGGGGCAGCTTTGGAAACACCATATATTTT CATSSRGSFGNTIYF
once - TRBJ2-5 TRBV7-2 TGTGCCAGCCTACGAATCCAAGGGGTCCAAGAGACCCAGTACTTC CASLRIQGVQETQYF
- - TRBJ2-7 TRBV5-1 TGCGCCAGCAGCAACAATGGGGATTCCTACGAGCAGTACTTC CASSNNGDSYEQYF
- - TRBJ1-1 TRBV6-5 TGTGCCAGCAGTCTCCTTTCCGGAGGGGCTGAAGCTTTCTTT CASSLLSGGAEAFF
- - TRBJ1-6 TRBV11-3 TGTGCCAGCAGCTTAGTTTGGGGGACAACCTCCTATAATTCACCCCTCCACTTT CASSLVWGTTSYNSPLHF
- TRBD2 TRBJ2-5 TRBV5-8 TGTGCCAGCAGCTTGGGGACTAGCGGGAGTGGGGAGACCCAGTACTTC CASSLGTSGSGETQYF
- TRBD1 TRBJ1-3 TRBV30 TGTGCCTCCCGAGGGGGACAGGGCCTTAGGTCGCGGAACACCATATATTTT CASRGGQGLRSRNTIYF
- - TRBJ2-5 TRBV4-2 TGTGCCAGCAGCCGGGGGGGCGGTCAAGAGACCCAGTACTTC CASSRGGGQETQYF
- - TRBJ1-1 TRBV28 TGTGCCAGCAGAAAAACAGCGAACACTGAAGCTTTCTTT CASRKTANTEAFF
- TRBD2 TRBJ2-1 TRBV7-2 TGTGCCAGCAGCATCCGTGTGCTAGCGGATACCTACAATGAGCAGTTCTTC CASSIRVLADTYNEQFF
- - TRBJ1-1 TRBV19 TGTGCCAGTAGGTCTAGACAGGCAGGTGAAGCTTTCTTT CASRSRQAGEAFF
- - TRBJ1-3 TRBV30 TGTGCCTGGAGTCATCAGAACACCATATATTTT CAWSHQNTIYF
- - TRBJ1-1 TRBV30 TGTGCCTGGAGTTCAGCCTTTGGGCTCCCTATGAACACTGAAGCTTTCTTT CAWSSAFGLPMNTEAFF
- - TRBJ2-7 TRBV27 TGTGCCAGCAGCCCTTCCGGGACACTTTACTCCTACGAGCAGTACTTC CASSPSGTLYSYEQYF
- TRBD1 TRBJ2-3 TRBV7-3 TGTGCCAGCAGCCCGTCGGGACAGCCCGTGGATACGCAGTATTTT CASSPSGQPVDTQYF
once - TRBJ1-1 TRBV6-5 TGTGCCAGCAGCCGCGCGGGGGTTGCTTTCTTT CASSRAGVAFF
- - TRBJ1-2 TRBV28 TGTGCCAGCAGAGTCGACCCTCTTGGAGGCTACACCTTC CASRVDPLGGYTF
- TRBD2 TRBJ2-3 TRBV4-2 TGTGCCAGCAGCCAGGAAGAAGGACTAGCGGGAACAGATACGCAGTATTTT CASSQEEGLAGTDTQYF
- TRBD2 TRBJ2-3 TRBV5-6 TGTGCCAGCAGCTTAGGGACTACGTCGTCAGATACGCAGTATTTT CASSLGTTSSDTQYF
- - TRBJ2-7 TRBV9 TGTGCCAGCAGCACAGAAGGGGGGTGGTATGACGAGCAGTACTTC CASSTEGGWYDEQYF
- - TRBJ2-5 TRBV6-5 TGTGCCAGCACCCCGGTTCCAGAGACCCAGTACTTC CASTPVPETQYF
- - TRBJ2-2 TRBV6-5 TGTGCCAGCACCTCGTTGGGCACCGGGGAGCTGTTTTTT CASTSLGTGELFF
- - TRBJ1-3 TRBV9 TGTGCCAGCAGAGGGGGGGGATCCTCTGGAAACACCATATATTTT CASRGGGSSGNTIYF
- - TRBJ2-5 TRBV7-8 TGTGCCAGCAGCTTAACGGAGGAGACCCAGTACTTC CASSLTEETQYF
- - TRBJ2-7 TRBV24-1 TGTGCCACCAGTGATTTGCAGGCCCAGGGGATATCCTACGAGCAGTACTTC CATSDLQAQGISYEQYF
- TRBD1 TRBJ1-2 TRBV12-3/TRBV12-4 TGTGCCAGCACCTTACAGGGGTCGGCTGGCTACACCTTC CASTLQGSAGYTF
- - TRBJ2-6 TRBV4-2 TGTGCCAGCAAAAATTCTGGGGCCAACGTCCTGACTTTC CASKNSGANVLTF
- TRBD2 TRBJ2-7 TRBV15 TGTGCCACCACCCCGAATCGGGGGGACGAGCAGTACTTC CATTPNRGDEQYF
- TRBD2 TRBJ2-1 TRBV18 TGTGCCAGCTCACCTTCCCGGGGGGATGAGCAGTTCTTC CASSPSRGDEQFF
- - TRBJ2-7 TRBV27 TGTGCCAGCAGTTTCGAGCAGTACTTC CASSFEQYF
- - TRBJ2-1 TRBV9 TGTGCCAGCAGCGTCGATCTAGGCGCTTGGAGCAATGAGCAGTTCTTC CASSVDLGAWSNEQFF
- TRBD1 TRBJ2-3 TRBV15 TGTGCCACCAGCAGAAGGACAGGGGTTTATGGGGATACGCAGTATTTT CATSRRTGVYGDTQYF
few - TRBJ1-5 TRBV6-5 TGTGCCAGCAGTCCTACGGTGGGCAATCAGCCCCAGCATTTT CASSPTVGNQPQHF
- - TRBJ1-1 TRBV28 TGTGCCAGCAGTTTAGTCAGGGGAAGAGTCCTAAACACTGAAGCTTTCTTT CASSLVRGRVLNTEAFF
- - TRBJ1-5 TRBV20-1 TGCAGTGCTAGAGACGCCCTTTCCCAGCATTTT CSARDALSQHF
- TRBD2 TRBJ2-2 TRBV18 TGTGCCAGCTCACCATTGGTAGCGGGAGAAACCGGGGAGCTGTTTTTT CASSPLVAGETGELFF
- TRBD1 TRBJ1-1 TRBV28 TGTGCCAGCAGGACGGACAGGAGTTCCGTGAACACTGAAGCTTTCTTT CASRTDRSSVNTEAFF
- TRBD2 TRBJ2-1 TRBV30 TGTGCCGTCTGGAGCGGGATTATGAAGGGGCAGTTCTTC CAVWSGIMKGQFF
- - TRBJ1-1 TRBV9 TGTGCCAGCAGCGTCGAGGGGGTAAGCACTGAAGCTTTCTTT CASSVEGVSTEAFF
- - TRBJ1-6 TRBV3-1/TRBV3-2 TGTGCCAGCAGCCAAGATTTAGGGATTCGTGCTTCACCCCTCCACTTT CASSQDLGIRASPLHF
- - TRBJ2-7 TRBV20-1 TGCAGTGCTAGTGCTCTTTACGAGCAGTACTTC CSASALYEQYF
- - TRBJ1-3 TRBV10-3 TGTGCCATCAGTGAGGGGCAGACTGGAAACACCATATATTTT CAISEGQTGNTIYF
- TRBD1 TRBJ1-2 TRBV4-2 TGTGCCAGCAGCCAAAGTTCCCCGGGAGGGACAGGGAACTATGGCTACACCTTC CASSQSSPGGTGNYGYTF
- TRBD1 TRBJ1-5 TRBV19 TGTGCCAGTAGTCGTGTAGGACAGGGGAGAACGAGCAATCAGCCCCAGCATTTT CASSRVGQGRTSNQPQHF